Given below is one TCR beta chain in context. The antigen is undetermined. The sample is drawn from a study of shared clonotypes between healthy human individuals. Study summary: Per donor, CD8 memory used one plate, CD8 naive used two, CD4 memory used three and CD4 naive used three. Findings and limits, study-wide: Generation probability values for non-shared clonotypes were lower than those for clonotypes shared by all four donors.

The table came from immunoSEQ multiplex PCR; TCRdb's copy has only in-frame clones and leaves some out. The sample holds 1,400,000 or so clones, roughly 98.5% seen once. The CDR3 is 15 residues long. Between the trimmed V and J ends, which lost 2 bases and 8 bases, there was a span of 15 bases. Looked up from germline, CDR1 is KGHSH and CDR2 is LQKENI. The sample consisted of naive CD4+ T cells sorted from blood. Subset indicated: CD45RA+ positively selected. The gene calls are TRBV18 and TRBJ1-4; unclear D gene. The TCR comes from a man in his thirties or forties in good health. CDR3 sequence reads: CASSPSNFPDEKLFF. The CDR3 nucleotides are TGTGCCAGCTCACCATCGAACTTCCCAGACGAAAAACTGTTTTTT.